One sample yielded the 27 T cell receptor beta chains listed below, sequenced in a study of blood T cell repertoires in COVID-19. Measured with immunoSEQ multiplex PCR; TCRdb has only the in-frame clones, and not every one. The sample consists of about 140,000 clones, around 84% of them appearing once. Sequenced material: peripheral blood. All receptors come from a human donor in a cohort sampled during active COVID-19.

The chain recombines TRBV2 with TRBJ2-1; 7 nucleotides line up with TRBD2. The CDR3 extends over 14 amino acids. J lost 5 bases, V lost 5 bases, and 6 bases had no gene match. Germline assignment: CDR1 SNHLY and CDR2 FYNNEI. In DNA form, the CDR3 reads TGTGCCAGCAGTCCCGGGACTACTAACAATGAGCAGTTCTTC. Its protein is CASSPGTTNNEQFF.

The V call is TRBV7-2, the J call TRBJ1-1; 7 positions match TRBD1. Germline V gene data show CDR1 as SGHTA and CDR2 as FQGNSA. Trimming took 5 bases from V and 7 from J; bases not matched to a gene: 19. This CDR3 has 17 residues. CDR3 protein: CASSPRDSPARPFEAFF. The CDR3 bases are TGTGCCAGCAGCCCTCGGGACAGCCCCGCCCGGCCGTTTGAAGCTTTCTTT. The whole variable domain, remainder taken from reference TRBV7-2 and TRBJ1-1, is GAGVSQSPSNKVTEKGKDVELRCDPISGHTALYWYRQSLGQGLEFLIYFQGNSAPDKSGLPSDRFSAERTGGSVSTLTIQRTQQEDSAVYLCASSPRDSPARPFEAFFGQGTRLTVV.

This clone was recorded only once. The J gene is TRBJ2-2, the V gene TRBV2, with D possibly being TRBD2 (6 bases). Germline lookup yields CDR1 SNHLY and CDR2 FYNNEI. Trimming cost V 5 bases and J 0 bases, with 10 bases left between them. The CDR3 has 15 amino acids. The CDR3 DNA reads as TGTGCCAGCAGTACCGGGACTGCGAACACCGGGGAGCTGTTTTTT. As protein: CASSTGTANTGELFF.

The table lists this clone with a count of one. The V call is TRBV18, the J call TRBJ1-1, with 7 bases identical to TRBD1. This CDR3 spans 15 amino acids. Germline V gene data show CDR1 as KGHSH and CDR2 as LQKENI. The junction had 7 bases not matched to a gene; V was cut back by 3 bases and J by 3 bases. The chain's CDR3 is CASSPRQGLDTEAFF. The CDR3 DNA sequence: TGTGCCAGCTCACCGCGACAGGGTTTAGACACTGAAGCTTTCTTT.

The chain links TRBV10-3 to TRBJ2-7; 10 nucleotides agree with TRBD2. Losses at the gene ends were 6 bases for V and 4 bases for J; bases not matched to a gene: 6. The CDR3 is 14 amino acids. Germline CDR1 is ENHRY and CDR2 is SYGVKD. In DNA, the CDR3 is TGTGCCATCAGCTCTAGCGGGAGAGGGTACGAGCAGTACTTC. It is translated as CAISSSGRGYEQYF.

The rearrangement links TRBV2 to TRBJ2-7; 9 bases match TRBD1. The CDR3 has 15 amino acids. CDR1 is SNHLY and CDR2 is FYNNEI in the germline V gene. Trimming removed 6 bases from V and 2 bases from J; junction bases left unmatched: 8. The CDR3 coding sequence is TGTGCCAGCAGGTTAAGGACAGGGGTTCCCTACGAGCAGTACTTC. It codes for CASRLRTGVPYEQYF.

This clone has a single count. CDR3 sequence reads: CASKKGVMNTEAFF. The DNA of the CDR3 is TGTGCCAGCAAAAAGGGGGTTATGAACACTGAAGCTTTCTTT. This rearrangement joins TRBV25-1 to TRBJ1-1; weak D call: TRBD1 (6 bases). This CDR3 has 14 residues. The germline gives CDR1 MGHDK, CDR2 SYGVNS. The V end lost 7 bases, the J end lost 0 bases, and 12 bases lay between the germline ends.

The rearrangement uses TRBV19 and TRBJ1-1; 11 positions match TRBD1. The CDR3 totals 17 residues. The J segment lost 0 bases and the V segment lost 5 bases, leaving 8 bases of the junction unmatched. Germline-derived CDR1 and CDR2 are LNHDA and SQIVND (reference sequence). For the CDR3, the DNA is TGTGCCAGTAGTCCGAAGGGACAGGGGGGGATGAACACTGAAGCTTTCTTT. Its translation is CASSPKGQGGMNTEAFF.

This rearrangement joins TRBV7-9 to TRBJ2-7, with D unclear. Germline CDR1 is SEHNR and CDR2 is FQNEAQ (reference sequence). The CDR3 sequence is 12 residues long. V was trimmed by 4 bases and J by 4 bases, leaving 8 bases between them. CDR3 coding DNA: TGTGCCAGCAGCTCGCAGGATTACGAGCAGTACTTC. The encoded protein is CASSSQDYEQYF.

This chain links TRBV27 with TRBJ1-2; tentatively, D is TRBD1 (5 bases). The CDR3 is 15 amino acids. Germline-derived CDR1 and CDR2 are MNHEY and SMNVEV (reference sequence). Trimming stripped 6 bases from V and 0 bases from J, with 14 bases between. CDR3 loop: CASSSTGEANYGYTF. DNA for the CDR3: TGTGCCAGCAGCTCCACAGGAGAAGCTAACTATGGCTACACCTTC.

The chain couples TRBV11-2 to TRBJ2-7, with 10 positions matching TRBD2. This CDR3 has 18 amino acids. CDR1 and CDR2 (germline): SGHAT, FQNNGV. Unmatched junction bases numbered 9, after V lost 0 bases and J lost 1 base. CDR3 in DNA: TGTGCCAGCAGCTTAGATACCCAGCGGGAGGGCCCTTCCTACGAGCAGTACTTC. Its translation: CASSLDTQREGPSYEQYF.

The J gene is TRBJ2-1, the V gene TRBV7-9; 8 bases fit TRBD2. J lost 5 bases, V lost 1 base, and 10 bases had no gene match. Germline CDR1 is SEHNR and CDR2 is FQNEAQ (reference sequence). The CDR3 consists of 17 residues. CDR3 sequence reads: CASSLVPTGGRDNEQFF. As DNA, the CDR3 is TGTGCCAGCAGCTTAGTACCCACGGGAGGGCGTGACAATGAGCAGTTCTTC.

This clone was picked up one time. The chain combines TRBV15 with TRBJ2-7, with a tentative D call TRBD2 (6 bases). CDR1 is LNHNV, CDR2 YYDKDF, per germline (reference sequence). The CDR3 contains 15 residues. Trimming stripped 5 bases from V and 3 bases from J, with 17 bases between. CDR3 bases: TGTGCCACCAGCGAAGGGGACTCCGGGTTCTACGAGCAGTACTTC. It specifies CATSEGDSGFYEQYF.

This chain uses TRBV9 with TRBJ2-3, with a weak D call TRBD1 (5 bases). The CDR3 is 17 amino acids. Per the germline V gene, CDR1 is SGDLS and CDR2 is YYNGEE. Trimming removed 3 bases from V and 2 bases from J, with 19 bases in between. CDR3 loop: CASSAYLGPVVTDTQYF. The CDR3 DNA follows: TGTGCCAGCAGCGCCTACTTGGGGCCCGTAGTCACAGATACGCAGTATTTT.

This chain connects TRBV5-6 to TRBJ1-6; TRBD1 might be the D (5 bases). Germline V gives CDR1 SGHDT, CDR2 YYEEEE. This CDR3 contains 18 residues. V dropped 3 bases and J dropped 0 bases, with 16 bases sitting between them. CDR3 sequence: CASSWEGRGSSYNSPLHF. CDR3 nucleotide sequence: TGTGCCAGCAGCTGGGAGGGACGAGGAAGCTCCTATAATTCACCCCTCCACTTT.

The chain couples TRBV6-5 to TRBJ1-5; no firm D call. The CDR3 totals 13 residues. Trimming shortened V by 8 bases and J by 3 bases, and 11 bases separated the two germline ends. CDR1 and CDR2 (germline): MNHEY, SVGAGI. The CDR3 protein is CASGEGTNQPQHF. The DNA for the CDR3 is TGTGCCAGCGGGGAGGGTACCAATCAGCCCCAGCATTTT.

In regard to this clone: The germline gene is not matched at one end of the junction; a read error may be the cause. The chain couples TRBV7-7 to TRBJ2-3; TRBD1 or TRBD2 may be the D gene (9 bases each). The CDR3 is 15 amino acids. Germline CDR1 reads SSHAT; CDR2 reads FNYEAQ (reference sequence). Here the CDR3 reads CASSGGTGPYYTQYF. CDR3 DNA sequence: TGTGCTAGCAGCGGGGGGACAGGGCCTTACTATACGCAGTATTTT.

The chain uses TRBV9 and TRBJ1-2; 10 bases map to TRBD1. Germline lookup yields CDR1 SGDLS and CDR2 YYNGEE. Trimming removed 3 bases from V and 4 bases from J; junction bases left unmatched: 9. This CDR3 is 16 amino acids long. CDR3 protein: CASSDNRDRGRYGYTF. The CDR3 nucleotides read TGTGCCAGCAGCGATAACCGGGACAGGGGTCGCTATGGCTACACCTTC.

This chain joins TRBV14 and TRBJ2-1; 12 nucleotides line up with TRBD2. The CDR3 has 14 residues. The germline gives CDR1 SGHDN, CDR2 FVKESK. V shed 4 bases, J shed 15 bases, and the junction held 10 bases outside the gene matches. Here the CDR3 DNA reads TGTGCCAGCAGCCCCGTCCTAGCGGGGGGGCCTCCGTTCTTC. It is translated as CASSPVLAGGPPFF.

The chain links TRBV27 to TRBJ1-6, with 8 bases lining up with TRBD1. V trimming: 0 bases; J trimming: 10 bases; junction bases outside the gene matches: 11. CDR1 is MNHEY, CDR2 SMNVEV, per germline (reference sequence). The CDR3 runs 17 residues. The CDR3 loop is CASSLSPRTGTQSPLHF. The CDR3 DNA is TGTGCCAGCAGTTTATCCCCCCGGACAGGGACGCAATCACCCCTCCACTTT.

The chain recombines TRBV10-3 with TRBJ2-7; TRBD2 matches 8 bases. The CDR3 is 15 residues long. Germline-derived CDR1 and CDR2 are ENHRY and SYGVKD. The trim removed 3 bases at V and 4 bases at J, leaving 8 bases unmatched. The CDR3 is CAISDGTRLVYEQYF. Written as DNA, the CDR3 is TGTGCCATCAGTGATGGGACTAGATTAGTTTACGAGCAGTACTTC.

V and J are TRBV5-1 and TRBJ2-1; a weak D match, TRBD2 (7 bases). CDR1 and CDR2 from the germline V gene are SGHRS and YFSETQ. The CDR3 runs to 16 residues. Trimming took off 4 bases at V and 4 bases at J, with 18 bases between the two ends. DNA for the CDR3: TGCGCCAGCAGCCCACTGGCGGGGGCTAATTACAATGAGCAGTTCTTC. Translating gives CASSPLAGANYNEQFF.

This clone occurred a few times. This chain connects TRBV6-5 to TRBJ2-3; TRBD1 agrees at 9 bases. The ends lost 5 bases at V and 4 bases at J; junction bases unmatched: 7. CDR1 is MNHEY and CDR2 is SVGAGI in the germline V gene. CDR3 length: 15 amino acids. CDR3 loop: CASSPGTGMADTQYF. CDR3 coding DNA: TGTGCCAGCAGTCCCGGGACAGGGATGGCAGATACGCAGTATTTT.

The V and J genes are TRBV27 and TRBJ1-4; D is perhaps TRBD1 (6 bases). Germline values: CDR1 MNHEY, CDR2 SMNVEV (reference sequence). The CDR3 consists of 16 residues. V was clipped by 1 base and J by 4 bases, with 13 bases between them. CDR3 nucleotides: TGTGCCAGCAGTTTATACAGGGAAGGAGTTAATGAAAAACTGTTTTTT. Its protein is CASSLYREGVNEKLFF.

The chain carries TRBV2 and TRBJ2-7; 8 bases are a match to TRBD1. The CDR3 is made up of 13 amino acids. CDR1 is SNHLY, CDR2 FYNNEI, per germline. V trimming: 5 bases; J trimming: 11 bases; junction bases outside the gene matches: 11. The CDR3, as DNA: TGTGCCAGCAGTAGACCCGGACAGGGACGGAAGTACTTC. It is translated as CASSRPGQGRKYF.

The rearrangement joins TRBV2 to TRBJ1-4, with D tentatively TRBD1 (5 bases). The germline V gene encodes CDR1 SNHLY and CDR2 FYNNEI. The germline V and J ends were trimmed by 9 bases and 8 bases, with 10 bases remaining between them. The CDR3 sequence is 11 residues long. Here the CDR3 DNA reads TGTGCCAGTTCAGGGCGGGAAAAACTGTTTTTT. This sequence encodes CASSGREKLFF.

V usage is TRBV11-2 and J usage is TRBJ1-1, with D tentatively TRBD1 (6 bases). Germline values: CDR1 SGHAT, CDR2 FQNNGV. V shed 1 base and J shed 8 bases, with 14 bases lying between them. The CDR3 spans 14 residues. CDR3 coding DNA: TGTGCCAGCAGCTTAGGGGGGGGCGCCTCGGAAGCTTTCTTT. This codes for CASSLGGGASEAFF.